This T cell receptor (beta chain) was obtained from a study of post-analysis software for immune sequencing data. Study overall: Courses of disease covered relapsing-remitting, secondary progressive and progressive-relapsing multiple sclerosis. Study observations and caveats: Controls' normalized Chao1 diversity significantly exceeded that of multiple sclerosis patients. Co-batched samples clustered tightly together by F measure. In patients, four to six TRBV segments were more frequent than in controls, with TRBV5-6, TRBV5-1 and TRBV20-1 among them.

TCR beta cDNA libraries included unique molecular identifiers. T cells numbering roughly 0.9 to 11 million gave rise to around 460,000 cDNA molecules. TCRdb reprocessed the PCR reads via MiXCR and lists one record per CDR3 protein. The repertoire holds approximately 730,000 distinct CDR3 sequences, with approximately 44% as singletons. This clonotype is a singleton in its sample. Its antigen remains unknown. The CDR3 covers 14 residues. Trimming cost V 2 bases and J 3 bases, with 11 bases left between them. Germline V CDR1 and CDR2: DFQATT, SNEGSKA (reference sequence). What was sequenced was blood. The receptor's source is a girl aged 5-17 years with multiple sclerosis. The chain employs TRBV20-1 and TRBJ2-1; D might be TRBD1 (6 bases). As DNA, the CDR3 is TGCAGTGCTAGATGGGGGCACCGCTACAATGAGCAGTTCTTC. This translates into CSARWGHRYNEQFF.